This entry concerns a single T cell receptor beta chain. Sequenced by immunoSEQ multiplex PCR; TCRdb stores in-frame clones only, minus some. The table has over 1.5 million clones, 95% to 99% seen once. This sample was included in a study of shared clonotypes between healthy human individuals. Looked up from germline, CDR1 is SQVTM and CDR2 is ANQGSEA. V trimming: 5 bases; J trimming: 0 bases; junction bases outside the gene matches: 3. CDR3 length equals 14 residues. The rearrangement uses TRBV29-1 and TRBJ2-2, with TRBD1 matching over 7 bases. The clonotype was recovered from a man aged 25 to 40 in good health. Sequences were obtained from naive CD4+ T cells sorted from blood. Subset in this sample: CD45RA+ positively selected. This CDR3 is CSVRDRSNTGELFF. DNA of the CDR3: TGCAGCGTTCGGGACAGATCGAACACCGGGGAGCTGTTTTTT.